The clone carrying this TCR beta chain was seen a few times. The entry originates in a study of T cells in Graves' hyperthyroidism and ophthalmopathy. The CDR3 length is 12 residues. V was pared by 10 bases and J by 4 bases, with 13 bases between. Template material for amplifying TCR beta CDR3 regions consisted of RNA transcripts. HTBI primers were the set used in a first-round RT-PCR of the TCR CDR3. TCRdb itself ran the multiplex PCR reads through MiXCR, one entry per CDR3 protein. This table holds about 350,000 distinct CDR3 sequences, roughly 13% found once. The sequence was collected from a woman in her twenties or thirties with Graves' hyperthyroidism. Sequencing was done on a sample of blood. The chain couples TRBV12-3 or TRBV12-4 to TRBJ2-5; no clear D gene. The CDR3 DNA follows: TGTGCCACCCGAACTATAGGAGAGACCCAGTACTTC. The encoded protein is CATRTIGETQYF.